This TCR beta chain was sequenced during a study of blood T cell repertoires in COVID-19. CDR1 MDHEN and CDR2 SYDVKM come from the germline V gene. V dropped 6 bases and J dropped 5; count of bases not matched to a gene: 15. The CDR3 consists of 16 residues. Individuals drawn from about 26 US areas were about 18 to 100 years old. The assay was immunoSEQ multiplex PCR, and TCRdb's table has in-frame clones only and misses some. The table lists hundreds of thousands of clones, 85% to 90% of them singletons. The V gene is TRBV28, the J gene TRBJ1-1, with TRBD1 matching 7 bases. The receptor's source is a man aged 25-45 years who had recovered from COVID-19. Sequencing input: PBMCs or T cells enriched from blood (not recorded which). The CDR3 sequence: CASRKGGGGGKTEAFF. The CDR3 DNA reads as TGTGCCAGCAGAAAAGGGGGCGGAGGGGGCAAGACTGAAGCTTTCTTT.